This T cell receptor beta chain was recovered during a study of T cells in Graves' hyperthyroidism and ophthalmopathy (dated by TCRdb to the late 2010s). A note on the overall study: Peripheral blood samples were taken at the time of initial diagnosis, prior to any treatment. TCR Vbeta CDR3 sequencing of 130 to 150 peripheral blood samples (around 45 ophthalmopathy, around 80 hyperthyroidism and roughly 17 progressor patients) is reported in the paper. The 100 discovery patients were divided at random into training and test sets in a 7:3 ratio. Prospective prediction of ophthalmopathy was tested in an independent validation cohort consisting of 18 hyperthyroidism patients and 15 or so patients who later progressed to ophthalmopathy. Thyroid tissue and blood T-cell repertoires from six or seven Graves' hyperthyroidism patients were also compared in the study. TCR V-J signatures able to tell the groups apart were searched for in a discovery cohort of 100 or so patients, of whom under 45 had Graves' ophthalmopathy and some 60 had stable Graves' hyperthyroidism. Following sampling, methimazole starting at 30 mg daily was given to hyperthyroidism patients, and high-dose intravenous methylprednisolone was given to ophthalmopathy patients. Summary of the overall study and its limitations: During validation, the model predicted progression to ophthalmopathy a median of around 7 months ahead of onset, with approximately 71% sensitivity and around 72% specificity. In cross-validation, a model built on a 13 V-J signature told ophthalmopathy apart from stable hyperthyroidism with about 90% sensitivity and about 81% specificity, and in testing the same model reached 80%/75%. Most expanded thyroid clonotypes (frequency above 0.001) were also detected in blood, a finding suggesting that blood repertoires may reflect thyroid immune responses. Sample size was not statistically predetermined, and blinding of investigators to group allocation was not performed.

The TCR beta CDR3 regions were amplified from the RNA transcripts. A first-round RT-PCR of the TCR CDR3 used the HTBI primer set with the Qiagen OneStep RT-PCR kit. Libraries were constructed in a second round of multiplex PCR, after which size selection and purification were carried out. The libraries were sequenced on an Illumina HiSeq2000 using paired-end 100 bp reads. The original pipeline was this. SOAPnuke was used to process the raw data, removing reads that contained adapters or uncalled bases, had a mean Phred below 15, or lacked an exact match to the constant primer or identifier. High-quality paired reads were merged with COPE v1.2.5, and unique nucleotide sequences were defined as clonotypes. MiTCR v1.1 was used to align clonotypes to the IMGT TRBV, TRBD and TRBJ reference segments. The analysis included only V-J combinations with a frequency above 0.0001, which together covered around 99% of the repertoires. The TCS score was defined as F50 (clonal expansion) divided by E x V (chaos), with BLOSUM62-based TCRdist calculated between CDR3 peptides within each V-J. Welch's t-statistics and random forest reduced around 520 V-J features to roughly 13, which were used in a naive Bayes classifier (R e1071). TCRdb redid the processing of the public reads, applying fastp at Q25 and MiXCR, and retained in-frame beta chains. Each CDR3 protein gets just one entry, which takes the most common genes and DNA from the rows behind it. The V and J calls shown here were made by TCRdb, not taken from the authors' results. Within this sample are nearly 250,000 distinct CDR3 sequences, with around 17% of them counted one time only. About 29% of the sample rests with the top ten.

This clonotype appeared many times. The antigen it binds to is not known. One base away there is no much larger clone; base qualities are not given. V drops 0 bases and J drops 4 bases, leaving 9 bases in between. The germline V gene yields SGHRS for CDR1 and YFSETQ for CDR2. The CDR3, from cysteine to phenylalanine, totals 14 residues. This entry keeps only the CDR3 DNA: 42 bases, framed from base 1. In the ophthalmopathy patients, disease was moderately to severely active, with a Clinical Activity Score of 3 or more, a NOSPECS grade of 4 or more, and a duration of less than 3 months. Any patient with an uncontrolled infection, another autoimmune disease, pregnancy or lactation was excluded. Clinical symptoms, serum thyroxine and TRAb, thyroid ultrasound, and orbital computed tomography formed the basis for the diagnoses. Ficoll-Paque density gradient centrifugation was used to isolate PBMCs from about 9 ml of fresh peripheral blood. Trizol reagent was used to extract total RNA, and RNA quality was then checked on an Agilent 2100 Bioanalyzer.

The V gene is TRBV5-1 and the J gene is TRBJ2-3, with the D gene call left open. The sample was blood. This TCR came from a woman between 18 and 30 years old with Graves' ophthalmopathy. The DNA sequence reads TGCGCCAGCAGCTTGGAATTCCAGCCAGATACGCAGTATTTT. This encodes CASSLEFQPDTQYF.